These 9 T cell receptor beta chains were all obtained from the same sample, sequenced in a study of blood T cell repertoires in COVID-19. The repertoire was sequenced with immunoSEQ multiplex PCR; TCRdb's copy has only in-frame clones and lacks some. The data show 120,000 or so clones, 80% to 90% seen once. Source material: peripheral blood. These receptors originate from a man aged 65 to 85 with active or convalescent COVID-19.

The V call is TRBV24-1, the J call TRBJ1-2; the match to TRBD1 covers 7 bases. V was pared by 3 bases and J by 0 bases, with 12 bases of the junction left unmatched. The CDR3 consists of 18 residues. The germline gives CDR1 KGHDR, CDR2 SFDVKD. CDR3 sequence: CATSDSGRGSAANYGYTF. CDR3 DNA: TGTGCCACCAGTGATAGCGGCAGGGGGTCTGCTGCTAACTATGGCTACACCTTC.

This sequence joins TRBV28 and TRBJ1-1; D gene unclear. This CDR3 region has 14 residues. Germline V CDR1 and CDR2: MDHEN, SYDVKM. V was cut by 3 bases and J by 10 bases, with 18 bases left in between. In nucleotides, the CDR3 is TGTGCCAGCAGTTTGTCCACTTTCTACCCCGGAGCTTTCTTT. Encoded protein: CASSLSTFYPGAFF.

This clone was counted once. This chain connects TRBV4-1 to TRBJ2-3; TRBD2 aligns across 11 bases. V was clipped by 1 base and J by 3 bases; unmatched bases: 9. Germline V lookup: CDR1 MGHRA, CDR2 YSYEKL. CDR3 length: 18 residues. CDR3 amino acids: CASSQGQLLAGVTDTQYF. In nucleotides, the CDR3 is TGCGCCAGCAGCCAAGGCCAGTTACTAGCGGGAGTGACAGATACGCAGTATTTT.

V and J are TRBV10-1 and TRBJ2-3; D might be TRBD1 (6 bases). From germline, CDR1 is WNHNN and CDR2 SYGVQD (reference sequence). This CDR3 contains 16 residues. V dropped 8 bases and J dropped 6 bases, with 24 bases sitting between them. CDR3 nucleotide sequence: TGCGCCAGCGGAGGTCCTAGGGACAATTTTCCGGATACGCAGTATTTT. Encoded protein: CASGGPRDNFPDTQYF.

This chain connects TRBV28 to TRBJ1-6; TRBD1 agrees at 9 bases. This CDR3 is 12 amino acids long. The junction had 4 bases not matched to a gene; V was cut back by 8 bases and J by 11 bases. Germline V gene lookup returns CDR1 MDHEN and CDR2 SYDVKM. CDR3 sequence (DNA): TGTGCCAGCCACAGGGGGCCGGCACCCCTCCACTTT. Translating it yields CASHRGPAPLHF.

The CDR3 loop reads CASRGRSTDTQYF. The CDR3, as DNA: TGTGCCAGCCGCGGGCGAAGCACAGATACGCAGTATTTT. The chain recombines TRBV6-4 with TRBJ2-3, with D perhaps TRBD2 (5 bases). CDR3 length: 13 residues. Germline loops: CDR1 MRHNA, CDR2 SNTAGT. V lost 8 bases and J lost 0, with 9 bases in between.

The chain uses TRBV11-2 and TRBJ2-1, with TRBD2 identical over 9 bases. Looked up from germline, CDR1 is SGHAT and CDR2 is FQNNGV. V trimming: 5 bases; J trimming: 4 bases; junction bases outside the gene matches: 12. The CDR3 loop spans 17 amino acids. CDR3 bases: TGTGCCAGCAGCCTCCGTCTGAGGACTAGCGTATACAATGAGCAGTTCTTC. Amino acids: CASSLRLRTSVYNEQFF.

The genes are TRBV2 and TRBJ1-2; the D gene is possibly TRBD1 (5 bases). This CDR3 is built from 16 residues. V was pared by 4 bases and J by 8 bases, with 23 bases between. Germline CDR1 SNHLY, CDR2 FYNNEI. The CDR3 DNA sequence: TGTGCCAGCAGTGTAAACCGGCGGGGCGGGGGTCGGGGCTACACCTTC. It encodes CASSVNRRGGGRGYTF. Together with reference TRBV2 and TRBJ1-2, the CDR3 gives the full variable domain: EPEVTQTPSHQVTQMGQEVILRCVPISNHLYFYWYRQILGQKVEFLVSFYNNEISEKSEIFDDQFSVERPDGSNFTLKIRSTKLEDSAMYFCASSVNRRGGGRGYTFGSGTRLTVV.

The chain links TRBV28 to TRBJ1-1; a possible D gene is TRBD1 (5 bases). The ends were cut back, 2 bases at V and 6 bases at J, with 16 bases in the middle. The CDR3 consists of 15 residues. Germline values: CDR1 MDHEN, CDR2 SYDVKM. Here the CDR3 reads CASSLPSGARAEAFF. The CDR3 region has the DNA TGTGCCAGCAGTTTACCAAGTGGGGCTCGGGCTGAAGCTTTCTTT.